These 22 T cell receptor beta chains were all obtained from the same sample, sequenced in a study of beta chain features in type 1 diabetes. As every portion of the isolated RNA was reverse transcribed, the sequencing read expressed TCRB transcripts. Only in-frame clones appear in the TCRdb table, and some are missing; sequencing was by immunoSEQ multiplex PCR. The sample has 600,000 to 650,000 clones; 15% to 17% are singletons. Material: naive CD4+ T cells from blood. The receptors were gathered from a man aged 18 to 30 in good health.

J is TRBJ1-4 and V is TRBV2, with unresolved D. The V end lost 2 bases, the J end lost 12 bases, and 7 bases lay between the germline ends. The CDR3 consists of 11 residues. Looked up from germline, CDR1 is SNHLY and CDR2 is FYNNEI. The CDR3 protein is CASSEWAELFF. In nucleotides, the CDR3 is TGTGCCAGCAGTGAATGGGCGGAACTGTTTTTT.

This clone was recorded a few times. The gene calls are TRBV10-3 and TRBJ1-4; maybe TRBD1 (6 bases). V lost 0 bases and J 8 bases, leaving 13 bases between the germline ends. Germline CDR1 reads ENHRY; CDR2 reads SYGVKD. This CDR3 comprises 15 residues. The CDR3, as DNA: TGTGCCATCAGTGAGTCTCGGGGGCAGGTAGAAAAACTGTTTTTT. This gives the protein CAISESRGQVEKLFF.

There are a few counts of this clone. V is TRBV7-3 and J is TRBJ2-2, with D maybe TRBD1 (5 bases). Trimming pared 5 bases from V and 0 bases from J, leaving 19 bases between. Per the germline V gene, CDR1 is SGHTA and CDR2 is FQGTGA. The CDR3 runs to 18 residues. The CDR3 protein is CASSVIAKGRANTGELFF. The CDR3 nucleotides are TGTGCCAGCAGCGTAATCGCCAAGGGCAGGGCGAACACCGGGGAGCTGTTTTTT.

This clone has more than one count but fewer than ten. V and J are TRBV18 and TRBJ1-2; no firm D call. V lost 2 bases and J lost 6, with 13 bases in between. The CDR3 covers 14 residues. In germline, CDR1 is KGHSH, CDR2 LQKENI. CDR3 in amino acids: CASSPAPDSHGYTF. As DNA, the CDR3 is TGTGCCAGCTCACCAGCTCCGGACTCCCATGGCTACACCTTC.

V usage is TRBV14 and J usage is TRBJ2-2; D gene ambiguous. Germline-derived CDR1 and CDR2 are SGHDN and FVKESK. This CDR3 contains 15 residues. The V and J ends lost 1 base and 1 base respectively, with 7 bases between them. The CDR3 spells CASSQAARNTGELFF. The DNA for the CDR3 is TGTGCCAGCAGCCAAGCGGCACGGAACACCGGGGAGCTGTTTTTT. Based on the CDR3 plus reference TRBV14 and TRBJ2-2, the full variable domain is EAGVTQFPSHSVIEKGQTVTLRCDPISGHDNLYWYRRVMGKEIKFLLHFVKESKQDESGMPNNRFLAERTGGTYSTLKVQPAELEDSGVYFCASSQAARNTGELFFGEGSRLTVL.

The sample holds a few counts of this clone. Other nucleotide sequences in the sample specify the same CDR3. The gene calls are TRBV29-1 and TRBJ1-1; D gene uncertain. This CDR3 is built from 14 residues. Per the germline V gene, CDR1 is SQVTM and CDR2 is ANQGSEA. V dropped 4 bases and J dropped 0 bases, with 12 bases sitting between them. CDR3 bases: TGCAGCGTTGGTGGCAGACTCATGAACACTGAAGCTTTCTTT. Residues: CSVGGRLMNTEAFF.

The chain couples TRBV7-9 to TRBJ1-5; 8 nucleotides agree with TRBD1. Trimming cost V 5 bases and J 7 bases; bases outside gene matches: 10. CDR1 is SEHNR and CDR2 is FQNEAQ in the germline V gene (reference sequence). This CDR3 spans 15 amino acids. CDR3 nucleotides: TGTGCCAGCAGCGTTGCCGCCGGGACAGGACAGCCCCAGCATTTT. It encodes CASSVAAGTGQPQHF.

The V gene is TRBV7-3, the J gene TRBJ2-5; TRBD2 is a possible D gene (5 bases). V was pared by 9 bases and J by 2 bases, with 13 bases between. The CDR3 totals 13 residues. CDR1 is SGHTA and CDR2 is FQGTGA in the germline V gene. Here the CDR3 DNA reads TGTGCCAGTCGCGGACGGGGACAAGAGACCCAGTACTTC. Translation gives CASRGRGQETQYF. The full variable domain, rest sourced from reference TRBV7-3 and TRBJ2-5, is GAGVSQTPSNKVTEKGKYVELRCDPISGHTALYWYRQSLGQGPEFLIYFQGTGAADDSGLPNDRFFAVRPEGSVSTLKIQRTERGDSAVYLCASRGRGQETQYFGPGTRLLVL.

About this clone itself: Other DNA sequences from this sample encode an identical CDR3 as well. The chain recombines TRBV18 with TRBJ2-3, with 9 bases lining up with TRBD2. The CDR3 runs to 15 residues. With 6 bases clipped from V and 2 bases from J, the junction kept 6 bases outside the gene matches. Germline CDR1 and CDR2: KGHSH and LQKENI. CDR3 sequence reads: CASSPLAGTTDTQYF. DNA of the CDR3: TGTGCCAGCTCCCCCCTAGCGGGAACCACAGATACGCAGTATTTT.

This CDR3 is CASSSLGRTYEQYF. CDR3 DNA sequence: TGCGCCAGCAGTTCGCTCGGACGTACCTACGAGCAGTACTTC. J is TRBJ2-7 and V is TRBV5-1, with D unclear. The CDR3 extends over 14 amino acids. Germline V gene sequence: CDR1 SGHRS, CDR2 YFSETQ. Trimming took off 5 bases at V and 2 bases at J, with 14 bases between the two ends.

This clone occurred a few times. CDR3: CARASGSHNEQFF. The CDR3 DNA sequence: TGTGCCAGAGCTAGCGGGTCCCACAATGAGCAGTTCTTC. The V gene is TRBV2, the J gene TRBJ2-1, with TRBD2 matching over 8 bases. V was clipped by 9 bases and J by 5 bases; unmatched bases: 6. Germline V CDR1 and CDR2: SNHLY, FYNNEI. The CDR3 has 13 amino acids.

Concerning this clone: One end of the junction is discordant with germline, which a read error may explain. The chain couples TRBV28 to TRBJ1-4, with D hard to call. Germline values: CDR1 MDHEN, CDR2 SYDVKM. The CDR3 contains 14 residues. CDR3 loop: CASSPALLGEKLLF. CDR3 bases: TGTGCCAGCAGTCCGGCCCTGCTGGGTGAAAAACTGCTTTTT.

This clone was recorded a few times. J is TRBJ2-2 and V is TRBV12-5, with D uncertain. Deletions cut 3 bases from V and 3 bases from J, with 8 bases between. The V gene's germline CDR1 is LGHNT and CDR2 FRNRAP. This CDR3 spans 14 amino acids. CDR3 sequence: CASGFAGDTGELFF. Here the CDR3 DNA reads TGTGCTAGTGGTTTCGCTGGGGACACCGGGGAGCTGTTTTTT.

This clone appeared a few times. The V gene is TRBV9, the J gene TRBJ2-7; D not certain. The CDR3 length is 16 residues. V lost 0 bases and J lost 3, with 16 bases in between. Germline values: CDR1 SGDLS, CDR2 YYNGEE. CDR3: CASSVGGPRFIYEQYF. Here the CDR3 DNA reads TGTGCCAGCAGCGTAGGAGGACCCAGGTTTATCTACGAGCAGTACTTC.

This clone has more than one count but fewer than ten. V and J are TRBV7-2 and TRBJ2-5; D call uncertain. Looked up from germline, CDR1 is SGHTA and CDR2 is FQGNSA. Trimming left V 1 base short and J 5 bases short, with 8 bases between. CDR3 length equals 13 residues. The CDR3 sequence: CASSLVAEETQYF. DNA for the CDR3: TGTGCCAGCAGCTTAGTGGCGGAGGAGACCCAGTACTTC. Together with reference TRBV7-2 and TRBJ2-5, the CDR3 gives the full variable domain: GAGVSQSPSNKVTEKGKDVELRCDPISGHTALYWYRQSLGQGLEFLIYFQGNSAPDKSGLPSDRFSAERTGGSVSTLTIQRTQQEDSAVYLCASSLVAEETQYFGPGTRLLVL.

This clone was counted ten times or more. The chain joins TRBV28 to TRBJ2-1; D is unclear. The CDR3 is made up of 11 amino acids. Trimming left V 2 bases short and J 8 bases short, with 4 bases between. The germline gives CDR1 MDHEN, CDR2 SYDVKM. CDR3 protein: CASSLKHEQFF. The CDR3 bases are TGTGCCAGCAGTTTAAAGCATGAGCAGTTCTTC.

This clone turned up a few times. The CDR3 sequence: CAISLAGEETQYF. The CDR3 region has the DNA TGTGCCATCAGTCTAGCGGGGGAAGAGACCCAGTACTTC. J is TRBJ2-5 and V is TRBV10-3; 10 nucleotides match TRBD2. The CDR3 runs to 13 residues. V was clipped by 5 bases and J by 3 bases; unmatched bases: 0. CDR1 is ENHRY and CDR2 is SYGVKD in the germline V gene.

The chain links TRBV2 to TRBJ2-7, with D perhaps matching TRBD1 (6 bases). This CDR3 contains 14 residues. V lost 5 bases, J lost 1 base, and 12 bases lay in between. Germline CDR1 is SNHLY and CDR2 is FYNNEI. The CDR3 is CASSPQGLSYEQYF. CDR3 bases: TGTGCCAGCAGTCCACAGGGATTATCCTACGAGCAGTACTTC.

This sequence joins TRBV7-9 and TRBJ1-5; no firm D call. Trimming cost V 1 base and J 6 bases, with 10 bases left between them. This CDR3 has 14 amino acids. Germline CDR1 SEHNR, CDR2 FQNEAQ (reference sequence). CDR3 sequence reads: CASSLGDRAQPQHF. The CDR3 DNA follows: TGTGCCAGCAGCTTAGGCGATAGGGCTCAGCCCCAGCATTTT. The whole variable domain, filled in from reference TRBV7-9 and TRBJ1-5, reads DTGVSQNPRHKITKRGQNVTFRCDPISEHNRLYWYRQTLGQGPEFLTYFQNEAQLEKSRLLSDRFSAERPKGSFSTLEIQRTEQGDSAMYLCASSLGDRAQPQHFGDGTRLSIL.

The CDR3 sequence: CASNRTRHRGLVNTEAFF. CDR3 in DNA: TGCGCCAGCAATCGAACGAGACACAGGGGGCTTGTGAACACTGAAGCTTTCTTT. The chain has TRBV23-1 and TRBJ1-1; 9 nucleotides match TRBD1. TRBV23-1 is an ORF; its function is uncertain. V dropped 7 bases and J dropped 0; count of bases not matched to a gene: 15. The CDR3 consists of 18 residues.

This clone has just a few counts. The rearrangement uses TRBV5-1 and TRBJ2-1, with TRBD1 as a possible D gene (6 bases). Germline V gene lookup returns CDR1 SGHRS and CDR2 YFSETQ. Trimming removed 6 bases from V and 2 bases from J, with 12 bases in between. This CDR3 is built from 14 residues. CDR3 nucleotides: TGCGCCAGCACCCTAGGACAGACCTACAATGAGCAGTTCTTC. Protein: CASTLGQTYNEQFF. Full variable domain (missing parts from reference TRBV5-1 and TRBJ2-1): KAGVTQTPRYLIKTRGQQVTLSCSPISGHRSVSWYQQTPGQGLQFLFEYFSETQRNKGNFPGRFSGRQFSNSRSEMNVSTLELGDSALYLCASTLGQTYNEQFFGPGTRLTVL.

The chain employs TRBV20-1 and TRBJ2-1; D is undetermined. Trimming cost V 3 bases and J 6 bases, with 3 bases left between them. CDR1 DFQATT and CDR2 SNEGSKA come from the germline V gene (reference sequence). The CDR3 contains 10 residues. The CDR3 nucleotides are TGCAGTGCTAGTCCCAATGAGCAGTTCTTC. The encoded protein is CSASPNEQFF.